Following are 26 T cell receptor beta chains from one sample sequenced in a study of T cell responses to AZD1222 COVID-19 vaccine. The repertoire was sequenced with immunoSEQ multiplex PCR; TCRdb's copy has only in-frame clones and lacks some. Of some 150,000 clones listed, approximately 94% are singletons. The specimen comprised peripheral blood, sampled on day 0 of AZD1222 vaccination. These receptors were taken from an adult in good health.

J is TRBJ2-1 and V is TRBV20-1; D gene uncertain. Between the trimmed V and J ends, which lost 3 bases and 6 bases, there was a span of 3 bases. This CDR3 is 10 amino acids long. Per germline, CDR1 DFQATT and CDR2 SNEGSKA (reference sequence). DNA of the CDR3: TGCAGTGCTAGTTCCAATGAGCAGTTCTTC. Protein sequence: CSASSNEQFF.

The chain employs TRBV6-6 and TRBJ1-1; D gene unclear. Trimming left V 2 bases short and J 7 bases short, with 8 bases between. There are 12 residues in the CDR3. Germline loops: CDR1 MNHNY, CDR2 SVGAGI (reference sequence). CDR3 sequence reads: CASSYGGLEAFF. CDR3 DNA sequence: TGTGCCAGCAGTTACGGAGGTCTTGAAGCTTTCTTT.

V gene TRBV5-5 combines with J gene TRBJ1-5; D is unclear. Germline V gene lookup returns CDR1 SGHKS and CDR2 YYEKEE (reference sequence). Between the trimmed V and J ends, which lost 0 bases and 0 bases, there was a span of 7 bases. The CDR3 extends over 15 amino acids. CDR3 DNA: TGTGCCAGCAGCTTGGAAGTTTATAGCAATCAGCCCCAGCATTTT. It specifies CASSLEVYSNQPQHF.

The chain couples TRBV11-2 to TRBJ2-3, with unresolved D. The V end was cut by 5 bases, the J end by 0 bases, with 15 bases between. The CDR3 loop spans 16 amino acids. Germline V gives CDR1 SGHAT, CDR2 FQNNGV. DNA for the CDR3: TGTGCCAGCAGCCCGTTTGCTCCGACTAGCACAGATACGCAGTATTTT. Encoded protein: CASSPFAPTSTDTQYF.

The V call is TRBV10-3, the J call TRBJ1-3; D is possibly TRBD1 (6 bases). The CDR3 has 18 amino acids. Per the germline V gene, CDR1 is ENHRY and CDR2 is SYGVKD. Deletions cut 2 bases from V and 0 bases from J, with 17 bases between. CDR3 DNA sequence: TGTGCCATCAGTGAGCTTAGGTGGGGGCCTGCCTCTGGAAACACCATATATTTT. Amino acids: CAISELRWGPASGNTIYF.

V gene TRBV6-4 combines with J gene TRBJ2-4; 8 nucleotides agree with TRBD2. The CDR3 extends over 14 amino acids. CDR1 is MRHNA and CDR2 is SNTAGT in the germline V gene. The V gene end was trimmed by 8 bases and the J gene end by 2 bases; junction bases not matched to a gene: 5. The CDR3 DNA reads TGTGCCAGCGGAGAGCGGGGGCCCAAAAACATTCAGTACTTC. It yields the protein CASGERGPKNIQYF.

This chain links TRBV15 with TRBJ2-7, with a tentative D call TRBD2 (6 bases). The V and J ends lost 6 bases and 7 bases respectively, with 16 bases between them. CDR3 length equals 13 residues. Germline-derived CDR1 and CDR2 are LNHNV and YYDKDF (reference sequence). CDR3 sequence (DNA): TGTGCCACCAGTTATGGGGGGATGGGGGAGCAGTACTTC. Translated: CATSYGGMGEQYF.

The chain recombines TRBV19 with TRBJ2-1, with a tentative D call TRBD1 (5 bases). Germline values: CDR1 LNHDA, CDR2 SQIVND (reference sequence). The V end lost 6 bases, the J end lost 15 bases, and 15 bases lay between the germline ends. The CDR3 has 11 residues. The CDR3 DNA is TGTGCCAGTAGCCGACAGTCGGTTGCGTTCTTC. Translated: CASSRQSVAFF.

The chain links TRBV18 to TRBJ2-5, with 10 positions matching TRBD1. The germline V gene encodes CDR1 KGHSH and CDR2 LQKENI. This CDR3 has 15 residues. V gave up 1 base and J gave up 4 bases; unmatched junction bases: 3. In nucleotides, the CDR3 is TGTGCCAGCTCACCACTGACAGGGGGCTCAGAGACCCAGTACTTC. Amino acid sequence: CASSPLTGGSETQYF.

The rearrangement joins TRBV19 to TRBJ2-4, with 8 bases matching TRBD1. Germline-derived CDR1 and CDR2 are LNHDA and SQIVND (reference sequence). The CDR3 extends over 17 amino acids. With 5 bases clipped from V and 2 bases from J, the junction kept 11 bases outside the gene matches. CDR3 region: CASSSHRDRITKNIQYF. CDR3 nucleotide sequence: TGTGCCAGTAGTTCCCACCGGGACAGGATAACCAAAAACATTCAGTACTTC.

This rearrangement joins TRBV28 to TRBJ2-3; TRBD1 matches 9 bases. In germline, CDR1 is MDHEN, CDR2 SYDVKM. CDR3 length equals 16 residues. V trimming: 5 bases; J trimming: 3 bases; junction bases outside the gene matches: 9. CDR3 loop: CASSTPDRGVTDTQYF. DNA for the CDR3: TGTGCCAGCAGTACCCCGGACAGGGGAGTGACAGATACGCAGTATTTT. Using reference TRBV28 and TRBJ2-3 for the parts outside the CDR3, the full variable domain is DVKVTQSSRYLVKRTGEKVFLECVQDMDHENMFWYRQDPGLGLRLIYFSYDVKMKEKGDIPEGYSVSREKKERFSLILESASTNQTSMYLCASSTPDRGVTDTQYFGPGTRLTVL.

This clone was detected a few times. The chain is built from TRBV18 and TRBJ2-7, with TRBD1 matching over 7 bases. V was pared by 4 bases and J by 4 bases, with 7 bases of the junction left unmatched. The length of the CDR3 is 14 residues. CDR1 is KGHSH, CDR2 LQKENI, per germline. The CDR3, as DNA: TGTGCCAGCTCACGGGACAGAGGACTTTACGAGCAGTACTTC. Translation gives CASSRDRGLYEQYF.

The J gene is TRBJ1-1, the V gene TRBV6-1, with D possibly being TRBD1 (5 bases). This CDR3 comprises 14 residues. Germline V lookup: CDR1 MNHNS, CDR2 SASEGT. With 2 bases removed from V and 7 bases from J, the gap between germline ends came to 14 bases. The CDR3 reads CASSERSPDSEAFF. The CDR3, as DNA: TGTGCCAGCAGTGAAAGGTCACCAGACAGTGAAGCTTTCTTT.

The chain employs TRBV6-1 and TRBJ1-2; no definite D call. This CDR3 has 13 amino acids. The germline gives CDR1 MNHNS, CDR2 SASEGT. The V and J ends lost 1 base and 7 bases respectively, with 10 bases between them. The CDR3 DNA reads TGTGCCAGCAGTGAAGATATAAGCCCTGGCTACACCTTC. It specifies CASSEDISPGYTF.

Here the CDR3 reads CASRLGRGTPEAFF. The CDR3 coding sequence is TGTGCCAGCAGGTTGGGGCGGGGCACCCCTGAAGCTTTCTTT. This chain uses TRBV6-5 with TRBJ1-1; D perhaps matches TRBD1 (5 bases). The CDR3 sequence is 14 residues long. Trimming took off 6 bases at V and 6 bases at J, with 17 bases between the two ends. Germline values: CDR1 MNHEY, CDR2 SVGAGI.

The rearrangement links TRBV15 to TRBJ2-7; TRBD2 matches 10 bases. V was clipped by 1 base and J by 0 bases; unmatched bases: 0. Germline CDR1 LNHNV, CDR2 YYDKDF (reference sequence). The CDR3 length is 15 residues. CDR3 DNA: TGTGCCACCAGCAGAGCTAGCGGGGGCTCCTACGAGCAGTACTTC. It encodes CATSRASGGSYEQYF.

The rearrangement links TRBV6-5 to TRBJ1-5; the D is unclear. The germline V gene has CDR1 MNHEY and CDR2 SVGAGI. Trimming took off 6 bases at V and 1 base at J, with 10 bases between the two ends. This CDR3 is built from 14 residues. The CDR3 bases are TGTGCCAGCAGCACACTTAGGAGCAATCAGCCCCAGCATTTT. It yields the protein CASSTLRSNQPQHF.

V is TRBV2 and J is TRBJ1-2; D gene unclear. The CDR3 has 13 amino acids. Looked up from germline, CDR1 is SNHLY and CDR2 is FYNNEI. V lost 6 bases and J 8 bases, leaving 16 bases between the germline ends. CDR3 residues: CASRETDVRGYTF. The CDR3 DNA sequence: TGTGCCAGCAGGGAGACGGACGTACGGGGCTACACCTTC.

This chain's CDR3 is CASSLFGFDTQYF. CDR3 nucleotides: TGTGCCAGCAGTTTGTTCGGTTTCGATACGCAGTATTTT. This chain connects TRBV27 to TRBJ2-3; D gene unclear. From germline, CDR1 is MNHEY and CDR2 SMNVEV (reference sequence). The CDR3 runs 13 residues. V dropped 3 bases and J dropped 6 bases, with 10 bases sitting between them.

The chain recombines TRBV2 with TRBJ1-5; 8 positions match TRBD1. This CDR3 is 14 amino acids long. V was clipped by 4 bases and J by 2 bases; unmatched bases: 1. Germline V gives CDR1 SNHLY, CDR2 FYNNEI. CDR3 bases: TGTGCCAGCAGTGGGGGACAGGGCAATCAGCCCCAGCATTTT. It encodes CASSGGQGNQPQHF.

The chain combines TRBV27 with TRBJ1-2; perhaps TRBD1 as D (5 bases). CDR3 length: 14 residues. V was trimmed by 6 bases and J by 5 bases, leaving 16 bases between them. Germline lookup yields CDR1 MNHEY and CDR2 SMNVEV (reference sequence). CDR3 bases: TGTGCCAGCAGCCCCAGAAGGGGAGGGTATGGCTACACCTTC. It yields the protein CASSPRRGGYGYTF.

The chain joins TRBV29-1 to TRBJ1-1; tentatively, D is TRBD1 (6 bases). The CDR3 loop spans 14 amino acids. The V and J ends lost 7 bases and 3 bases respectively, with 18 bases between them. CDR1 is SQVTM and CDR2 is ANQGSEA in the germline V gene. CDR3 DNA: TGCAGCGGGACAACAGGGCACGCGGACACTGAAGCTTTCTTT. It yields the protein CSGTTGHADTEAFF. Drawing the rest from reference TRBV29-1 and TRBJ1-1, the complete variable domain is SAVISQKPSRDICQRGTSLTIQCQVDSQVTMMFWYRQQPGQSLTLIATANQGSEATYESGFVIDKFPISRPNLTFSTLTVSNMSPEDSSIYLCSGTTGHADTEAFFGQGTRLTVV.

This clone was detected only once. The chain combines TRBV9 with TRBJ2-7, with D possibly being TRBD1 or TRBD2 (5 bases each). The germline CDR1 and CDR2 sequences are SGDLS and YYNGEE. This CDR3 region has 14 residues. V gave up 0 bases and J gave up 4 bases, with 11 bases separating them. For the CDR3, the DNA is TGTGCCAGCAGCGTAGTCGGGACCGGGTACGAGCAGTACTTC. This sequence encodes CASSVVGTGYEQYF.

DNA of the CDR3: TGTGCCAGCAGTCCTCGGACAGGGCAGATGAACACTGAAGCTTTCTTT. Its translation: CASSPRTGQMNTEAFF. This chain uses TRBV27 with TRBJ1-1; 8 bases are a match to TRBD1. The CDR3 runs 16 residues. Germline CDR1 and CDR2: MNHEY and SMNVEV (reference sequence). V lost 5 bases to trimming and J lost 0 bases; unmatched junction nucleotides: 8.

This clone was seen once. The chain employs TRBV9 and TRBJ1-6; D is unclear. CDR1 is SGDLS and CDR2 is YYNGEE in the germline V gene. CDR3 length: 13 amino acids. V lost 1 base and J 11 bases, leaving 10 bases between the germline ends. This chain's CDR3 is CASSVSGTPPLHF. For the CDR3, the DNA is TGTGCCAGCAGCGTATCGGGAACACCACCCCTCCACTTT.

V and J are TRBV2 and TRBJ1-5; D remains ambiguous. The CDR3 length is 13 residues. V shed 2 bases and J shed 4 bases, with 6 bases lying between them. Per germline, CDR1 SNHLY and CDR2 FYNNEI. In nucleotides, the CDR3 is TGTGCCAGCAGTGAATCGTCAAATCAGCCCCAGCATTTT. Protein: CASSESSNQPQHF.